The next 9 T cell receptor beta chains were all read from a single sample in a study of blood T cell repertoires in COVID-19. TCRdb keeps only in-frame clones here, not all; method: immunoSEQ multiplex PCR. The table includes about 220,000 clones, 88% detected once. The sequenced sample consisted of PBMCs or T cells enriched from blood (not recorded which). The receptor source for this set is a woman between 50 and 59 years old with acute COVID-19.

V is TRBV18 and J is TRBJ2-7, with TRBD1 matching over 7 bases. Germline CDR1 KGHSH, CDR2 LQKENI. This CDR3 is built from 14 residues. Germline trimming cut 4 bases from V and 3 bases from J; bases unmatched to any gene: 6. The CDR3 DNA sequence: TGTGCCAGCTCACAAACGACAGGGTACTACGAGCAGTACTTC. Translation: CASSQTTGYYEQYF.

The V call is TRBV15, the J call TRBJ2-3; 11 positions agree with TRBD2. The V gene end was trimmed by 1 base and the J gene end by 5 bases; junction bases not matched to a gene: 8. The length of the CDR3 is 17 residues. CDR1 LNHNV and CDR2 YYDKDF come from the germline V gene (reference sequence). Written as DNA, the CDR3 is TGTGCCACCAGCAGAGCACTCCTAGCGGGAGGTAAAGATACGCAGTATTTT. Its translation: CATSRALLAGGKDTQYF. Filled out from reference TRBV15 and TRBJ2-3, the complete variable domain reads DAMVIQNPRYQVTQFGKPVTLSCSQTLNHNVMYWYQQKSSQAPKLLFHYYDKDFNNEADTPDNFQSRRPNTSFCFLDIRSPGLGDTAMYLCATSRALLAGGKDTQYFGPGTRLTVL.

The chain has TRBV19 and TRBJ2-3; D call uncertain. Germline V gene lookup returns CDR1 LNHDA and CDR2 SQIVND (reference sequence). The CDR3 sequence is 12 residues long. V lost 5 bases, J lost 1 base, and 4 bases lay in between. CDR3 sequence: CASSSGTDTQYF. The CDR3 coding sequence is TGTGCCAGTAGTTCCGGCACAGATACGCAGTATTTT.

The chain joins TRBV6-6 to TRBJ2-7, with D possibly matching TRBD2 (6 bases). The V end was cut by 0 bases, the J end by 3 bases, with 9 bases between. The CDR3 runs to 14 residues. The V gene's germline CDR1 is MNHNY and CDR2 SVGAGI (reference sequence). DNA of the CDR3: TGTGCCAGCAGTTACTCGCCGGGGGTCTACGAGCAGTACTTC. It codes for CASSYSPGVYEQYF.

J is TRBJ1-2 and V is TRBV3-1 (or the pseudogene TRBV3-2); D is ambiguous. The CDR3 extends over 14 amino acids. Trimming took 1 base from V and 5 from J, leaving 11 bases between them. The V gene's germline CDR1 is LGHDT and CDR2 YNNKEL (reference sequence). This chain's CDR3 is CASSQGAGGYGYTF. As DNA, the CDR3 is TGTGCCAGCAGCCAAGGGGCCGGCGGGTATGGCTACACCTTC.

This rearrangement joins TRBV6-2 or TRBV6-3 to TRBJ2-3; D gene uncertain. Trimming cost V 4 bases and J 0 bases, with 8 bases left between them. Per the germline V gene, CDR1 is MNHEY and CDR2 is SVGEGT. This CDR3 spans 14 amino acids. The CDR3 is CASSFSRSTDTQYF. The CDR3 DNA reads TGTGCCAGCAGTTTTAGTCGGAGCACAGATACGCAGTATTTT.

V and J are TRBV4-2 and TRBJ2-6; weak D call: TRBD2 (6 bases). V lost 4 bases, J lost 2 bases, and 9 bases lay in between. Germline CDR1 LGHNA, CDR2 YNFKEQ. The CDR3 extends over 15 amino acids. CDR3 sequence reads: CASSRPGAGANVLTF. CDR3 coding DNA: TGTGCCAGCAGCCGCCCGGGGGCTGGGGCCAACGTCCTGACTTTC.

The chain combines TRBV5-4 with TRBJ1-1, with unresolved D. Trimming removed 1 base at V and 1 base at J, with 11 bases between. Germline CDR1 SGHNT, CDR2 YYREEE (reference sequence). This CDR3 contains 15 residues. The DNA for the CDR3 is TGTGCCAGCAGCTTGAATACAGACCCGAACACTGAAGCTTTCTTT. The encoded protein is CASSLNTDPNTEAFF.

Here the CDR3 DNA reads TGTGCCAGCAGCTTATATGGCGGTATCGATCAGCCCCAGCATTTT. It is translated as CASSLYGGIDQPQHF. The chain combines TRBV7-9 with TRBJ1-5, with D unclear. The germline V gene has CDR1 SEHNR and CDR2 FQNEAQ (reference sequence). Trimming removed 2 bases from V and 5 bases from J, with 13 bases in between. The CDR3 runs to 15 residues.